This T cell receptor beta chain was captured by sequencing in a study of blood T cell repertoires in COVID-19. Study-wide context: Acute and convalescent COVID-19 samples came from the United States, Italy and Spain. The cDNA or gDNA used as material had been derived from T cells, B-cell-depleted T cells, or PBMCs.

In the original workflow: Cell counts per sample came from amplifying reference gene primers. TCRdb's copy holds only in-frame clones and misses some; the assay was immunoSEQ multiplex PCR. That table gives V, J and clone size, and the DNA gave D and trimming. Of about 150,000 clones in the sample, 85% to 90% were seen once. Losses at the gene ends were 4 bases for V and 4 bases for J; bases not matched to a gene: 9. The CDR3 length is 16 residues. Germline-derived CDR1 and CDR2 are MNHNS and SASEGT. This chain connects TRBV6-1 to TRBJ1-2, with 10 bases fitting TRBD1. The sequenced material came from peripheral blood. The clonotype originates from an elderly man with acute or convalescent COVID-19. The CDR3 DNA reads as TGTGCCAGCAGTGGAAGCGGGACAGGGGATCTCTATGGCTACACCTTC. This translates into CASSGSGTGDLYGYTF.